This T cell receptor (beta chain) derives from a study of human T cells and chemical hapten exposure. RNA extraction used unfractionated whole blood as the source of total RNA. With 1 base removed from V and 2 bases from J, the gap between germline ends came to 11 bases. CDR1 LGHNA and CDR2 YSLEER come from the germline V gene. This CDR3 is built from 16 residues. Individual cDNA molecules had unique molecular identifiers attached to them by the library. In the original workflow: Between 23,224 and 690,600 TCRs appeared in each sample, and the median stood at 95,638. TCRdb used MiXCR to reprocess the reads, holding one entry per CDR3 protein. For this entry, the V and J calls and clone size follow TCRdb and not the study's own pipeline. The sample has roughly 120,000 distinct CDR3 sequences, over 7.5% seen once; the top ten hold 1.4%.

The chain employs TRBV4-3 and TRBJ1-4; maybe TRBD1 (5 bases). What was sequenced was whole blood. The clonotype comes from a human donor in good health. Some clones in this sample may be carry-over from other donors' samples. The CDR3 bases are TGCGCCAGCAGCCAAGCTTTGGGACGGACTAATGAAAAACTGTTTTTT. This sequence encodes CASSQALGRTNEKLFF.